The 9 T cell receptor beta chains below come from one sample, sequenced in a study of blood T cell repertoires in COVID-19. Produced via immunoSEQ multiplex PCR; TCRdb's table is partial and in-frame only. The repertoire holds 400,000 to 550,000 clones, with about 90% as singletons. Sequencing was performed on PBMCs or T cells enriched from blood (not recorded which). Receptors were obtained from a woman younger than 35 with acute COVID-19.

The chain links TRBV3-1 (or the pseudogene TRBV3-2) to TRBJ1-1, with a tentative D call TRBD1 (5 bases). Germline V lookup: CDR1 LGHDT, CDR2 YNNKEL (reference sequence). This CDR3 contains 14 residues. Trimming removed 5 bases from V and 2 bases from J, with 12 bases in between. The CDR3 region has the DNA TGTGCCAGCAGCGCCGCTCAGGGTAACACTGAAGCTTTCTTT. It codes for CASSAAQGNTEAFF.

The chain employs TRBV5-6 and TRBJ2-2; D possibly corresponds to TRBD1 (5 bases). The germline V and J ends were trimmed by 0 bases and 0 bases, with 6 bases remaining between them. Per the germline V gene, CDR1 is SGHDT and CDR2 is YYEEEE. The CDR3 extends over 15 amino acids. CDR3 sequence: CASSLDRSNTGELFF. In DNA, the CDR3 is TGTGCCAGCAGCTTGGACAGGTCGAACACCGGGGAGCTGTTTTTT.

The CDR3 loop is CASSSDRGYTEAFF. CDR3 nucleotide sequence: TGTGCCAGCAGCTCAGACAGGGGTTACACTGAAGCTTTCTTT. The chain is built from TRBV13 and TRBJ1-1; 8 bases map to TRBD1. Trimming removed 4 bases from V and 3 bases from J; junction bases left unmatched: 4. This CDR3 region has 14 residues. Looked up from germline, CDR1 is PRHDT and CDR2 is FYEKMQ (reference sequence).

V gene TRBV5-1 combines with J gene TRBJ1-1, with 9 bases fitting TRBD1. With V trimmed by 4 bases and J by 6 bases, 10 bases remained unmatched. Germline assignment: CDR1 SGHRS and CDR2 YFSETQ. CDR3 length equals 15 residues. For the CDR3, the DNA is TGCGCCAGCAGCCCGCGACAGGGGGGTAGGGCTGAAGCTTTCTTT. Translation gives CASSPRQGGRAEAFF.

The genes are TRBV14 and TRBJ2-1; D might be TRBD2 (6 bases). Per germline, CDR1 SGHDN and CDR2 FVKESK. The CDR3 contains 13 residues. Between the trimmed V and J ends, which lost 1 base and 10 bases, there was a span of 11 bases. CDR3 region: CASSQALAEEQFF. In DNA form, the CDR3 reads TGTGCCAGCAGCCAAGCACTAGCCGAAGAGCAGTTCTTC.

The J gene is TRBJ1-2, the V gene TRBV11-2; weak D call: TRBD1 (5 bases). The length of the CDR3 is 19 residues. Germline values: CDR1 SGHAT, CDR2 FQNNGV. The V and J ends lost 5 bases and 6 bases respectively, with 31 bases between them. The CDR3 region is CASSTLGGRADHSPNGYTF. The DNA for the CDR3 is TGTGCCAGCAGCACTCTGGGTGGCAGGGCGGACCATTCTCCAAATGGCTACACCTTC.

Of note for this clone: The same CDR3 arises from other DNA sequences in this sample as well. The rearrangement uses TRBV2 and TRBJ1-5, with 7 bases lining up with TRBD1. The V segment lost 4 bases and the J segment 4 bases; nucleotides outside the gene matches: 1. The CDR3 extends over 13 amino acids. Germline V CDR1 and CDR2: SNHLY, FYNNEI. This chain's CDR3 is CASSGDSNQPQHF. The CDR3 region has the DNA TGTGCCAGCAGTGGGGACAGTAATCAGCCCCAGCATTTT.

V gene TRBV30 combines with J gene TRBJ1-5; D unresolved. CDR3 size: 13 residues. In germline, CDR1 is GTSNPN, CDR2 SVGIG (reference sequence). V was trimmed by 2 bases and J by 4 bases, leaving 9 bases between them. This CDR3 is CAWSRGSNQPQHF. Written as DNA, the CDR3 is TGTGCCTGGAGTCGGGGTTCGAATCAGCCCCAGCATTTT. The whole variable domain, filled in from reference TRBV30 and TRBJ1-5, reads SQTIHQWPATLVQPVGSPLSLECTVEGTSNPNLYWYRQAAGRGLQLLFYSVGIGQISSEVPQNLSASRPQDRQFILSSKKLLLSDSGFYLCAWSRGSNQPQHFGDGTRLSIL.

The chain carries TRBV27 and TRBJ2-3, with 14 positions matching TRBD2. Germline CDR1 is MNHEY and CDR2 is SMNVEV (reference sequence). With 4 bases clipped from V and 5 bases from J, the junction kept 5 bases outside the gene matches. This CDR3 is built from 16 residues. The CDR3 protein is CASSWGLAGDQDTQYF. In DNA form, the CDR3 reads TGTGCCAGCAGTTGGGGACTAGCGGGAGACCAAGATACGCAGTATTTT.